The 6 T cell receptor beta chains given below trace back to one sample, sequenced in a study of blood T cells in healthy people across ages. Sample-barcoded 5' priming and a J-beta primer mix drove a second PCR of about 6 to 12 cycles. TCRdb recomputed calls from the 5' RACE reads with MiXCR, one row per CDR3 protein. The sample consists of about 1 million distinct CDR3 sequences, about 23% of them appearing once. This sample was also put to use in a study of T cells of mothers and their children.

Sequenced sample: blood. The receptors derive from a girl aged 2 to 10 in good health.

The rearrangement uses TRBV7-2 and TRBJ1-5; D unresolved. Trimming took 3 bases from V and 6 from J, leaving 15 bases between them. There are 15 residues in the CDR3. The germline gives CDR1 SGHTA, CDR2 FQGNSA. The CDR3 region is CASSFDRSHTQPQHF. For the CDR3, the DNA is TGTGCCAGCAGCTTCGACCGATCCCACACTCAGCCCCAGCATTTT. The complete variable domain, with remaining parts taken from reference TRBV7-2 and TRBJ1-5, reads GAGVSQSPSNKVTEKGKDVELRCDPISGHTALYWYRQSLGQGLEFLIYFQGNSAPDKSGLPSDRFSAERTGGSVSTLTIQRTQQEDSAVYLCASSFDRSHTQPQHFGDGTRLSIL.

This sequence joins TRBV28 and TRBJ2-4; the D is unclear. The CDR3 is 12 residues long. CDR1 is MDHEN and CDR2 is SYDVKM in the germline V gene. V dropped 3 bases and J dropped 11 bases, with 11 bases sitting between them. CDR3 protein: CASSFRFGVQYF. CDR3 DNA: TGTGCCAGCAGTTTCAGGTTTGGGGTTCAGTACTTC.

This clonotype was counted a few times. The CDR3 nucleotides are TGCGCCAGCAGCCAAGATTACATCGGACAGGGGAACGAAAAACTGTTTTTT. Translation gives CASSQDYIGQGNEKLFF. The chain employs TRBV4-3 and TRBJ1-4, with 9 bases that match TRBD1. Germline CDR1 LGHNA, CDR2 YSLEER. This CDR3 contains 17 residues. Trimming removed 0 bases from V and 8 bases from J; junction bases left unmatched: 10.

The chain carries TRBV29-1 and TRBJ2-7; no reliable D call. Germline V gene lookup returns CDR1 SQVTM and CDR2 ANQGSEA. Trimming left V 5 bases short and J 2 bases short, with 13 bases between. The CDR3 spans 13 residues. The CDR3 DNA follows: TGCAGCGTTAGCCCTCCGGGTACCTACGAGCAGTACTTC. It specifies CSVSPPGTYEQYF.

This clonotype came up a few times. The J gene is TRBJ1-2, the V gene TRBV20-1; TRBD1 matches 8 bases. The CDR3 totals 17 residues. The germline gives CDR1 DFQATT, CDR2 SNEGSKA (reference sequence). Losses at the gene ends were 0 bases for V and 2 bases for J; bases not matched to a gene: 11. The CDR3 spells CSARDRTGLDRNYGYTF. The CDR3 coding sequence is TGCAGTGCTAGAGATCGGACAGGGTTGGATAGGAACTATGGCTACACCTTC.

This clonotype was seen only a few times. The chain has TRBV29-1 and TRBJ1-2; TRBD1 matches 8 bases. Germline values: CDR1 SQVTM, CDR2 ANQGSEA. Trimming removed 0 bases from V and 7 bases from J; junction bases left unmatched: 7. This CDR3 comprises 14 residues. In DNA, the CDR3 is TGCAGCGTTGAAGACCTAGGACAGGGATCTGGCTACACCTTC. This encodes CSVEDLGQGSGYTF.